A single sample gave rise to the 9 T cell receptor beta chains below, sequenced in a study of CD8+ T cells in alopecia areata. Once RNA had been extracted, it was reverse transcribed into cDNA to act as the sequencing template. Repertoires were generated with immunoSEQ multiplex PCR, while TCRdb's copy carries only in-frame clones and drops some. The sample records 150,000 or so clones, 47% being singletons. Sequencing used CD4+ T cells sorted from blood. These receptors originate from a human donor with alopecia areata.

This rearrangement joins TRBV7-9 to TRBJ2-7; D might be TRBD1 or TRBD2, each matching 5 bases. CDR3 length: 12 amino acids. CDR1 is SEHNR, CDR2 FQNEAQ, per germline (reference sequence). V was trimmed by 8 bases and J by 1 base, leaving 9 bases between them. The CDR3 loop reads CASSEGSYEQYF. The CDR3 bases are TGTGCCAGCTCCGAGGGGTCCTACGAGCAGTACTTC.

This clone has only a few counts. CDR3 sequence: CAWNRRERETQYF. The CDR3 DNA reads as TGTGCCTGGAACAGGAGGGAGAGAGAGACCCAGTACTTC. V is TRBV30 and J is TRBJ2-5; possibly TRBD2 for D (6 bases). The CDR3 covers 13 residues. V shed 4 bases and J shed 4 bases, with 13 bases lying between them. The V gene's germline CDR1 is GTSNPN and CDR2 SVGIG (reference sequence).

The chain links TRBV5-6 to TRBJ1-2, with 7 positions matching TRBD1. Looked up from germline, CDR1 is SGHDT and CDR2 is YYEEEE. The V and J ends lost 8 bases and 7 bases, in that order; junction bases with no gene match: 14. The CDR3 sequence is 14 residues long. CDR3 sequence: CASAFGTAKLGYTF. CDR3 nucleotide sequence: TGTGCCAGTGCATTCGGGACAGCGAAACTTGGCTACACCTTC.

Comment on this clone: The sample holds other DNA sequences that translate to the same CDR3. The genes are TRBV7-9 and TRBJ2-7; D gene ambiguous. Trimming pared 5 bases from V and 3 bases from J, leaving 5 bases between. The CDR3 loop spans 11 amino acids. The germline gives CDR1 SEHNR, CDR2 FQNEAQ (reference sequence). This chain's CDR3 is CASSPLYEQYF. CDR3 in DNA: TGTGCCAGCAGCCCCCTCTACGAGCAGTACTTC.

The rearrangement joins TRBV30 to TRBJ2-1; D might be TRBD2 (6 bases). The CDR3 runs 12 residues. Trimming cost V 5 bases and J 3 bases, with 8 bases left between them. Germline-derived CDR1 and CDR2 are GTSNPN and SVGIG (reference sequence). For the CDR3, the DNA is TGTGCCTGGGGCGGGGTCTACAATGAGCAGTTCTTC. Residues: CAWGGVYNEQFF.

This chain links TRBV7-9 with TRBJ2-5; TRBD2 matches 12 bases. Germline V gene data show CDR1 as SEHNR and CDR2 as FQNEAQ (reference sequence). V was pared by 5 bases and J by 2 bases, with 9 bases of the junction left unmatched. The CDR3 has 17 residues. The CDR3 DNA reads TGTGCCAGCAGCACGGGTGCACTAGCGGGAGGTCAAGAGACCCAGTACTTC. Protein product: CASSTGALAGGQETQYF.

The V gene is TRBV2, the J gene TRBJ1-5; the D is unclear. V gave up 4 bases and J gave up 6 bases, with 7 bases separating them. CDR3 length: 12 residues. CDR1 and CDR2 from the germline V gene are SNHLY and FYNNEI. DNA of the CDR3: TGTGCCAGCAGTGGTTGGGGTCAGCCCCAGCATTTT. Amino acid sequence: CASSGWGQPQHF.

This clone showed up just a few times. The chain recombines TRBV18 with TRBJ1-2; D gene unclear. The V gene's germline CDR1 is KGHSH and CDR2 LQKENI. The V end lost 3 bases, the J end lost 1 base, and 0 bases lay between the germline ends. The CDR3 loop spans 11 amino acids. The CDR3, as DNA: TGTGCCAGCTCACCTAACTATGGCTACACCTTC. It yields the protein CASSPNYGYTF.

The chain uses TRBV28 and TRBJ2-3; 9 nucleotides match TRBD2. The CDR3 spans 15 residues. The germline gives CDR1 MDHEN, CDR2 SYDVKM. The V and J ends lost 3 bases and 1 base, in that order; junction bases with no gene match: 2. CDR3 nucleotide sequence: TGTGCCAGCAGTTTGGCGGGAGGGGGCACAGATACGCAGTATTTT. Its protein product is CASSLAGGGTDTQYF. The whole variable domain, remainder taken from reference TRBV28 and TRBJ2-3, is DVKVTQSSRYLVKRTGEKVFLECVQDMDHENMFWYRQDPGLGLRLIYFSYDVKMKEKGDIPEGYSVSREKKERFSLILESASTNQTSMYLCASSLAGGGTDTQYFGPGTRLTVL.